What follows are 25 T cell receptor beta chains derived from one specimen sequenced in a study of T cells after yellow fever vaccination. MiXCR was run by TCRdb on the 5' RACE reads, yielding one entry per CDR3 protein. Of around 25,000 distinct CDR3 sequences listed, 3.4% are singletons. Source: PBMCs, either bulk or a sorted T-cell subset (CD4+, CD8+, memory, or dextramer-sorted; not recorded which), taken about 49 days after the first yellow fever vaccination. The receptors shown here come from a man between 18 and 29 years old who received the YFV17D yellow fever vaccine.

This clonotype is deemed medium-sized. V and J are TRBV5-1 and TRBJ1-1; TRBD1 is a possible D gene (5 bases). The CDR3 consists of 14 residues. The germline gives CDR1 SGHRS, CDR2 YFSETQ. The V end lost 0 bases, the J end lost 5 bases, and 11 bases lay between the germline ends. The CDR3 bases are TGCGCCAGCAGCTTGGTTCGGGGGTCTACTGAAGCTTTCTTT. It yields the protein CASSLVRGSTEAFF.

This clonotype was detected many times. This chain uses TRBV20-1 with TRBJ1-2, with D perhaps TRBD1 (6 bases). CDR1 and CDR2 (germline): DFQATT, SNEGSKA (reference sequence). This CDR3 contains 13 residues. V gave up 0 bases and J gave up 6 bases, with 11 bases separating them. The CDR3 sequence: CSAREQGSDGYTF. The CDR3 DNA follows: TGCAGTGCTAGAGAACAGGGATCGGATGGCTACACCTTC.

This clonotype was seen many times. The J gene is TRBJ2-1, the V gene TRBV5-4; possible D gene TRBD1, 5 bases. The length of the CDR3 is 16 residues. Germline V gene data show CDR1 as SGHNT and CDR2 as YYREEE (reference sequence). V was cut by 4 bases and J by 0 bases, with 14 bases left in between. In DNA form, the CDR3 reads TGTGCCAGCAGCCCGAGACAGCACCACTCCTACAATGAGCAGTTCTTC. Its protein is CASSPRQHHSYNEQFF.

This clonotype was recorded at least ten times. The J gene is TRBJ2-5, the V gene TRBV9; 12 bases line up with TRBD2. CDR1 and CDR2 (germline): SGDLS, YYNGEE. The V segment lost 4 bases and the J segment 5 bases; nucleotides outside the gene matches: 6. The CDR3 is 15 residues long. CDR3 bases: TGTGCCAGCAGCTCCAGACTAGCGGGGGCCGAGACCCAGTACTTC. Its translation is CASSSRLAGAETQYF.

This clonotype was found many times. The J gene is TRBJ2-6, the V gene TRBV20-1; TRBD1 aligns across 10 bases. V shed 4 bases and J 2 bases; nucleotides not matched to a gene: 2. The germline CDR1 and CDR2 sequences are DFQATT and SNEGSKA (reference sequence). CDR3 length: 15 residues. The CDR3 reads CSATTGGAGANVLTF. The DNA for the CDR3 is TGCAGTGCTACGACAGGGGGCGCTGGGGCCAACGTCCTGACTTTC.

This clonotype was recorded many times. The chain employs TRBV14 and TRBJ2-5; the D gene is possibly TRBD1 (5 bases). Trimming stripped 2 bases from V and 4 bases from J, with 14 bases between. The germline gives CDR1 SGHDN, CDR2 FVKESK. The CDR3 is 15 residues long. The chain's CDR3 is CASSQKTGGVETQYF. Here the CDR3 DNA reads TGTGCCAGCAGCCAAAAAACAGGTGGTGTAGAGACCCAGTACTTC.

This clonotype was recorded many times. The chain uses TRBV29-1 and TRBJ1-1; a possible D gene is TRBD1 (6 bases). CDR3 size: 15 residues. Germline V gene lookup returns CDR1 SQVTM and CDR2 ANQGSEA. V was pared by 1 base and J by 6 bases, with 18 bases between. The CDR3 region has the DNA TGCAGCGTTGAAGGGCGGGGGCAGGGCCTTGCTGAAGCTTTCTTT. Its protein is CSVEGRGQGLAEAFF.

In this sample, this clonotype turned up many times. The chain is built from TRBV7-3 and TRBJ2-2, with D tentatively TRBD1 (6 bases). The CDR3 has 14 amino acids. CDR1 and CDR2 (germline): SGHTA, FQGTGA. V was clipped by 6 bases and J by 3 bases, with 11 bases between them. The CDR3 loop is CASSSQGYTGELFF. CDR3 in DNA: TGTGCCAGCAGTAGTCAGGGGTACACCGGGGAGCTGTTTTTT.

This clonotype was seen repeatedly, ten times or more. This chain connects TRBV13 to TRBJ2-7; no clear D. V was shortened by 2 bases and J by 2 bases, with 10 bases between the two germline ends. The CDR3 is 14 residues long. Per the germline V gene, CDR1 is PRHDT and CDR2 is FYEKMQ (reference sequence). For the CDR3, the DNA is TGTGCCAGCAGCTTACGAAAAACCGCCTACGAGCAGTACGTC. Translating it yields CASSLRKTAYEQYV.

There are many counts of this clonotype. V and J are TRBV12-3 or TRBV12-4 and TRBJ2-5; 7 bases line up with TRBD2. With V trimmed by 6 bases and J by 2 bases, 9 bases remained unmatched. The CDR3 consists of 15 residues. The CDR3 DNA is TGTGCCAGCAGCCCGTTGGGGGGGGGGCAAGAGACCCAGTACTTC. It codes for CASSPLGGGQETQYF.

This clonotype was observed at least ten times. The chain carries TRBV7-3 and TRBJ2-1; 9 nucleotides match TRBD1. This CDR3 region has 15 residues. After removal of 5 bases from V and 12 bases from J, the junction contained 14 bases not matched to a gene. Germline CDR1 and CDR2: SGHTA and FQGTGA. CDR3 region: CASSLRDREASAQFF. The CDR3 nucleotides are TGTGCCAGCAGCCTCCGGGACAGGGAAGCGAGTGCGCAGTTCTTC.

Many counts were recorded for this clonotype. The chain carries TRBV6-5 and TRBJ1-1; TRBD1 agrees at 8 bases. CDR1 is MNHEY and CDR2 is SVGAGI in the germline V gene. The CDR3 has 15 amino acids. Germline trimming cut 4 bases from V and 3 bases from J; bases unmatched to any gene: 7. The CDR3: CASSSPRQGYTEAFF. CDR3 nucleotide sequence: TGTGCCAGCAGTTCCCCTCGACAGGGGTACACTGAAGCTTTCTTT.

This clonotype was seen ten or more times. The chain carries TRBV12-3 or TRBV12-4 and TRBJ2-3, with 9 positions matching TRBD1. The CDR3 has 16 amino acids. The J segment lost 5 bases and the V segment lost 7 bases, leaving 13 bases of the junction unmatched. The CDR3 nucleotides read TGTGCCAGCACTCCTGCTCCGGGACAGGGTAAAGATACGCAGTATTTT. The encoded protein is CASTPAPGQGKDTQYF.

This clonotype was detected ten times or more. This chain connects TRBV20-1 to TRBJ1-1, with 7 nucleotides matching TRBD1. Germline V CDR1 and CDR2: DFQATT, SNEGSKA (reference sequence). This CDR3 spans 11 amino acids. J lost 9 bases, V lost 6 bases, and 7 bases had no gene match. CDR3 amino acids: CSASTGYQAFF. CDR3 nucleotides: TGCAGTGCCTCGACAGGGTACCAAGCTTTCTTT.

The chain links TRBV28 to TRBJ2-2, with TRBD2 identical over 12 bases. Trimming at V came to 8 bases and at J to 4 bases, leaving 5 bases not matched to a gene. The CDR3 spans 15 residues. Germline CDR1 and CDR2: MDHEN and SYDVKM. CDR3: CASASGGASTGELFF. CDR3 in DNA: TGTGCCAGCGCTAGCGGGGGGGCCTCCACCGGGGAGCTGTTTTTT.

This clonotype was detected ten times or more. V is TRBV20-1 and J is TRBJ2-7; D unclear. Trimming cost V 0 bases and J 4 bases, with 13 bases left between them. The CDR3 loop spans 14 amino acids. Germline-derived CDR1 and CDR2 are DFQATT and SNEGSKA (reference sequence). Here the CDR3 reads CSARDPYPPYEQYV. In DNA, the CDR3 is TGCAGTGCTAGAGACCCTTATCCCCCTTACGAGCAGTACGTC.

Details on this clonotype: A much larger clone is a single base away; this may be a read error. The J gene is TRBJ2-7, the V gene TRBV5-4, with D perhaps matching TRBD1 (6 bases). Germline CDR1 SGHNT, CDR2 YYREEE (reference sequence). There are 16 residues in the CDR3. Trimming took 0 bases from V and 3 from J, leaving 16 bases between them. CDR3 in amino acids: CASSLGSPGAVYEQYF. The CDR3 region has the DNA TGTGCCAGCAGCTTGGGTTCCCCAGGGGCCGTCTACGAGCAGTACTTC.

This clonotype was seen repeatedly, ten times or more. This chain connects TRBV18 to TRBJ1-6; 7 nucleotides align to TRBD1. V dropped 3 bases and J dropped 13; count of bases not matched to a gene: 9. The length of the CDR3 is 14 residues. Germline V gene sequence: CDR1 KGHSH, CDR2 LQKENI. The CDR3 sequence: CASSPNRDSGPLHF. The CDR3 coding sequence is TGTGCCAGCTCACCGAATCGGGACAGCGGCCCCCTCCACTTT.

This clonotype was detected many times. The chain is built from TRBV12-3 or TRBV12-4 and TRBJ2-7; either TRBD1 or TRBD2 may fit D (5 bases each). Trimming left V 3 bases short and J 3 bases short, with 12 bases between. The CDR3 is 14 residues long. CDR3 loop: CASSLGQLGYEQYF. Written as DNA, the CDR3 is TGTGCCAGCAGTTTGGGGCAACTAGGCTACGAGCAGTACTTC.

This clonotype was picked up many times. The rearrangement links TRBV27 to TRBJ1-6; 7 bases are shared with TRBD1. From germline, CDR1 is MNHEY and CDR2 SMNVEV (reference sequence). After removal of 5 bases from V and 15 bases from J, the junction contained 10 bases not matched to a gene. This CDR3 is 13 amino acids long. The CDR3, as DNA: TGTGCCAGCAGTCTCGAGACAGGGAGACACCTCCACTTT. Protein: CASSLETGRHLHF.

This clonotype was found many times. This chain uses TRBV11-2 with TRBJ2-3; TRBD2 matches 11 bases. J lost 2 bases, V lost 2 bases, and 3 bases had no gene match. The CDR3 has 16 residues. Looked up from germline, CDR1 is SGHAT and CDR2 is FQNNGV. CDR3 loop: CASSLLAGGYTDTQYF. For the CDR3, the DNA is TGTGCCAGCAGCTTACTAGCGGGGGGCTACACAGATACGCAGTATTTT.

In its sample, this clonotype was seen many times. The rearrangement joins TRBV21-1 to TRBJ1-6. TRBV21-1 corresponds to a pseudogene. The CDR3 runs 14 residues. CDR3 in DNA: TGTGCCAGCAGCGCCGGCGGAGAAGAGTCACCCCTCCACTTT. This codes for CASSAGGEESPLHF.

This clonotype was picked up many times. The V gene is TRBV7-9, the J gene TRBJ2-7; tentatively, D is TRBD1 or TRBD2 (5 bases each). V was shortened by 9 bases and J by 1 base, with 10 bases between the two germline ends. The CDR3 covers 12 residues. Per germline, CDR1 SEHNR and CDR2 FQNEAQ (reference sequence). CDR3: CASGDPSYEQYV. DNA of the CDR3: TGTGCCAGTGGGGACCCATCCTACGAGCAGTACGTC.

Many counts were recorded for this clonotype. V is TRBV5-4 and J is TRBJ2-4; D unresolved. Germline lookup yields CDR1 SGHNT and CDR2 YYREEE (reference sequence). The CDR3 contains 15 residues. Trimming took off 0 bases at V and 0 bases at J, with 7 bases between the two ends. The CDR3 protein is CASSLGGVAKNIQYF. The DNA for the CDR3 is TGTGCCAGCAGCTTGGGCGGTGTAGCCAAAAACATTCAGTACTTC.

In this sample, this clonotype turned up many times. This chain uses TRBV14 with TRBJ2-1, with D unclear. Per germline, CDR1 SGHDN and CDR2 FVKESK. The CDR3 has 15 amino acids. Trimming removed 4 bases at V and 0 bases at J, with 10 bases between. CDR3 in amino acids: CASSPSWGSYNEQFF. In nucleotides, the CDR3 is TGTGCCAGCAGCCCCTCATGGGGCTCCTACAATGAGCAGTTCTTC.